The sample holds one count of the clone carrying this T cell receptor beta chain. This sample was included in a study of blood T cell repertoires in COVID-19. Background on the study: Sites across the United States, Italy and Spain contributed samples from acute and convalescent COVID-19. T cells, B-cell-depleted T cells, or PBMCs provided the cDNA or gDNA that served as material.

Original processing methods: Reference gene primer amplification gave estimated nucleated cell counts. The table came from immunoSEQ multiplex PCR; TCRdb's copy has only in-frame clones and leaves some out. V, J and clone size are taken as reported in that table, and D and trimming were inferred from the DNA itself. The repertoire consists of around 130,000 clones, with around 85% occurring once and the leading ten covering about 4.3%. The germline V gene encodes CDR1 SGDLS and CDR2 YYNGEE. The CDR3 consists of 16 residues. The V segment lost 5 bases and the J segment 0 bases; nucleotides outside the gene matches: 8.

This TCR was sampled from a human donor in a cohort sampled during active COVID-19. This rearrangement joins TRBV9 to TRBJ2-1; 7 bases are a match to TRBD2. Sequencing used peripheral blood. CDR3 sequence reads: CASSGGRDYSYNEQFF. The CDR3 bases are TGTGCCAGCAGTGGCGGTCGGGACTACTCCTACAATGAGCAGTTCTTC.